These T cell receptor beta chains were read from a single sample in a study of HIV-infected patients and healthy controls. TCRdb re-called the 5' RACE reads through MiXCR, storing one row per CDR3 protein. The sample lists about 8,600 distinct CDR3 sequences; more than 7.5% were seen once. The material sequenced was blood, taken during antiretroviral therapy. Every receptor here comes from an adult with HIV infection. The CDR3 runs from the conserved cysteine through the conserved F or W. D genes are given only for firm matches. Where a row states a size, it is once, few, many or the class of an expanded clone; other rows omit it.

v_call	d_call	clone_size	j_call	cdr3_nt	cdr3_aa
TRBV19	NA	NA	TRBJ2-7	TGTGCCAGTAGTGCCCCTAGCTACGAGCAGTACTTC	CASSAPSYEQYF
TRBV20-1	TRBD2	many	TRBJ2-3	TGCAGTGCTAGAGATGGGGAACGGGAGGCTACAGATACGCAGTATTTT	CSARDGEREATDTQYF
TRBV7-9	NA	many	TRBJ2-3	TGTGCCAGCAGCTTATCATTTGGAAGCACAGATACGCAGTATTTT	CASSLSFGSTDTQYF
TRBV6-7	NA	medium-sized	TRBJ2-7	TGTGCCAGCAGTTTTTTTACGGGACTTCTTTACGAGCAGTACTTC	CASSFFTGLLYEQYF
TRBV29-1	NA	medium-sized	TRBJ2-4	TGCAGCGTGGTAGTACTAGGGGGGGTTCAGTACTTC	CSVVVLGGVQYF
TRBV7-2	NA	many	TRBJ2-7	TGTGCCAGCAGCCACGGGTATGGCGAGCAGTACTTC	CASSHGYGEQYF
TRBV5-1	NA	NA	TRBJ2-1	TGCGCCAGCAGCTTGGCGGGTAGCGGTGAGCAGTTCTTC	CASSLAGSGEQFF
TRBV19	NA	few	TRBJ2-2	TGTGCGGCGTCGGCTAGAAGGACCGGGGAGCTGTTTTTT	CAASARRTGELFF
TRBV24-1	TRBD2	medium-sized	TRBJ2-3	TGTGCCACCAGTGATTTGAATAGCGGGGACCACACAGATACGCAGTATTTT	CATSDLNSGDHTDTQYF
TRBV15	TRBD2	medium-sized	TRBJ2-1	TGTGCCACCAGCAGAGGGGGACTAGCGGGAGTGAATGAGCAGTTCTTC	CATSRGGLAGVNEQFF
TRBV20-1	TRBD1	medium-sized	TRBJ2-7	TGCAGTGCTAGAGACCATGCAAGCCAGGGGGCCTACGAGCAGTACTTC	CSARDHASQGAYEQYF
TRBV7-2	NA	medium-sized	TRBJ2-3	TGTGCCAGCAGCTTCTCCTACGCAGATACGCAGTATTTT	CASSFSYADTQYF
TRBV7-9	NA	medium-sized	TRBJ2-4	TGTGCCAGCAGCTTAGCCACGGGACTAGCCAAAAACATTCAGTACTTC	CASSLATGLAKNIQYF
TRBV15	NA	NA	TRBJ1-1	TGTGCCACCAGCAAAAGGACAGCTCCGAACACTGAAGCTTTCTTT	CATSKRTAPNTEAFF
TRBV2	TRBD2	medium-sized	TRBJ2-1	TGTGCCAGCAGTGCCCTCCTAGCGGGGGGGGGTGAGCAGTTCTTC	CASSALLAGGGEQFF